The T cell receptor beta chain described here comes from a study of response to subunit inactivated influenza vaccine. Whole-study results and caveats: Researchers suggested that each seasonal influenza vaccination recruits few new T cells.

Regarding this clonotype: Its antigen is as yet unknown.

MiXCR, applied by TCRdb to the RT-PCR reads, yields one record per CDR3 protein. The table has about 780,000 distinct CDR3 sequences, less than 20% seen once. This CDR3 has 12 amino acids. Trimming took 5 bases from V and 3 from J, leaving 5 bases between them. In germline, CDR1 is SEHNR, CDR2 FQNEAQ (reference sequence). The sequencing used PBMCs from blood, collected approximately 5 days after vaccination. The sequence came from a man in his fifties who received an inactivated influenza vaccine. The chain recombines TRBV7-9 with TRBJ1-5; D gene uncertain. CDR3 coding DNA: TGTGCCAGCAGCGTAGACAATCAGCCCCAGCATTTT. Encoded protein: CASSVDNQPQHF.